These T cell receptor beta chains were read from a single sample in a study of blood T cell repertoires in COVID-19. The data were produced by immunoSEQ multiplex PCR, yet TCRdb's version contains in-frame clones alone and is incomplete. The sample has 15,000 to 20,000 clones, approximately 86% seen once. Sample: peripheral blood. The receptors originated from a human donor in a cohort sampled during active COVID-19. Each CDR3 is given with its conserved first and last residue. Fields, in order: V gene, clone size, CDR3 protein. Rows may omit the clone size; those that give it use once, few, many or a size class.

TRBV15 | few | CATSSDSGGALDTQYF
TRBV12-3/TRBV12-4 | . | CASRGDSNNEQFF
TRBV9 | . | CASSVQTGVTDTQYF
TRBV9 | . | CASSARAGANVLTF
TRBV7-9 | . | CASSLGLAGGLAKNIQYF
TRBV2 | . | CASSDNNYGYTF
TRBV5-1 | . | CASSLVTGGGETQYF
TRBV7-9 | . | CASSLIEVITNTEAFF
TRBV5-6 | . | CASSFRQGSQPQHF
TRBV5-1 | . | CASYGTDSYEQYF
TRBV5-4 | . | CASSRGQGGSPLHF
TRBV12-2 | . | CASRLGVMNTEAFF
TRBV5-4 | . | CASSGAGTRVADTQYF
TRBV7-6 | . | CASSNSAGELQETQYF
TRBV7-2 | once | CASQGLAGSYNEQFF
TRBV5-1 | . | CASSLTGGAYNEQFF
TRBV3-1/TRBV3-2 | . | CASSYQGADTQYF
TRBV25-1 | . | CASSDPTGGETQYF
TRBV10-3 | . | CAIRGIEGRRGNTIYF
TRBV6-5 | . | CAGSRLWGGNTEAFF
TRBV29-1 | . | CSVEDGGRGPNYGYTF
TRBV7-8 | . | CASSLEARGFSEQFF
TRBV27 | . | CASSLGGLQETQYF
TRBV10-1 | . | CASSPRGGGSYNEQFF
TRBV18 | once | CASSPELGQGGQPQYF
TRBV14 | once | CASSPIAGPGSYEQYF
TRBV9 | . | CASSAGEGYGYTF
TRBV5-5 | . | CASSFGGRATWYTEAFF
TRBV6-2/TRBV6-3 | . | CASSQLGRRYTF
TRBV27 | few | CASSPRDFYNEQFF
TRBV12-5 | . | CASGRPQAAGITYEQYF
TRBV3-1/TRBV3-2 | few | CASSPRDRAKTEQYF
TRBV5-5 | . | CASSSTWLALGDTQYF
TRBV19 | . | CASMVTGGNEQFF
TRBV11-2 | . | CASSYTGRSYEQYF
TRBV7-9 | . | CASSLARGGPDTQYF
TRBV7-2 | . | CASSFFGTPLYEQYF
TRBV2 | . | CASSGGGAETQYF
TRBV6-6 | once | CASHPGGAGEKLFF
TRBV7-9 | . | CASSLGQSRTDTQYF
TRBV27 | . | CASSTYKGPRLKQETQYF
TRBV9 | . | CASSVSGSSNTEAFF
TRBV2 | . | CASSIVRGIAADTQYF
TRBV5-1 | . | CASSPSIGQGVGYTF
TRBV5-5 | . | CASSLLAGGRADTQYF
TRBV19 | . | CASRDYAFGGYNEQFF
TRBV27 | . | CASSERGAGTDTQYF
TRBV5-1 | . | CASSWTGDNEQYF
TRBV2 | . | CASRGTGTYNSPLHF
TRBV2 | . | CASSPLGTGGAGLFF
TRBV7-6 | . | CASSLVAGQGTETQYF